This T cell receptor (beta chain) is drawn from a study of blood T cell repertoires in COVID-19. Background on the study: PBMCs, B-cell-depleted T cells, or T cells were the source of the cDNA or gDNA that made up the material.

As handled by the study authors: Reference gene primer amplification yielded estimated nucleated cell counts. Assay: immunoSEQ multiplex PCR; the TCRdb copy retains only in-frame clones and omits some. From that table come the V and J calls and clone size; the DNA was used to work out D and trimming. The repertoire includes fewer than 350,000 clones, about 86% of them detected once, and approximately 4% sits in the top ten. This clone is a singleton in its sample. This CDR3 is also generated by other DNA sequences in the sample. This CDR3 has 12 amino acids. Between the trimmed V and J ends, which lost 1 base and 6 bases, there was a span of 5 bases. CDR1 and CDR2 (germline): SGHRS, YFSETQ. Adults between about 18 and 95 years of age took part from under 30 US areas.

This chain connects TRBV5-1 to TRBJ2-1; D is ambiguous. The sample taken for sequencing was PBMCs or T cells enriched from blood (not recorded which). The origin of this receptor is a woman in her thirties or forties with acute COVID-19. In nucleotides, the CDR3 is TGCGCCAGCAGCTTGCCCGGCAATGAGCAGTTCTTC. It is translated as CASSLPGNEQFF.